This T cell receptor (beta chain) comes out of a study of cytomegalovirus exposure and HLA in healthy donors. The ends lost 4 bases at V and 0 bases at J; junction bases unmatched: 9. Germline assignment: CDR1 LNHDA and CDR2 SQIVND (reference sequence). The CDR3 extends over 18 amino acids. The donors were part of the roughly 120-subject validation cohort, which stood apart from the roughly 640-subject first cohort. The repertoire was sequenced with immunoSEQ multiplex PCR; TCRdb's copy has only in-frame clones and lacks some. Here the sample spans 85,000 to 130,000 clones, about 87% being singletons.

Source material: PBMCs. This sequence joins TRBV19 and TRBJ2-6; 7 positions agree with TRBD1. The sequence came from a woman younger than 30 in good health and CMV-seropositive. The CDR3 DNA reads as TGTGCCAGTAGTAAATCGGGACAGCCTTACTCTGGGGCCAACGTCCTGACTTTC. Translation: CASSKSGQPYSGANVLTF.